This T cell receptor beta chain is drawn from a study of T cells in Graves' hyperthyroidism and ophthalmopathy. Trimming took 5 bases from V and 3 from J; bases not matched to a gene: 9. Germline CDR1 reads SGHRS; CDR2 reads YFSETQ. The CDR3 loop spans 17 amino acids. This clonotype was recorded a few times. Exclusion followed for patients with uncontrolled infection, other autoimmune disease, pregnancy or lactation. At first hyperthyroidism diagnosis, before any ophthalmopathy symptoms, the blood sample was collected. From approximately 9.3 ml of fresh peripheral blood, PBMCs were isolated. Regions amplified from RNA transcripts were the TCR beta CDR3 regions. HTBI primers were used for first-round RT-PCR of the TCR CDR3. TCRdb reprocessed the multiplex PCR reads with MiXCR, giving one entry per CDR3 protein. The sample yields 730,000 or so distinct CDR3 sequences, around 20% seen once.

The sequenced material came from blood. The chain links TRBV5-1 to TRBJ1-6, with 9 bases aligning to TRBD1. This TCR came from a woman aged 45-65 years with Graves' hyperthyroidism that later progressed to Graves' ophthalmopathy. CDR3 bases: TGCGCCAGCAGTCCCCGGGACAGGGAGGACTATAATTCACCCCTCCACTTT. It encodes CASSPRDREDYNSPLHF.